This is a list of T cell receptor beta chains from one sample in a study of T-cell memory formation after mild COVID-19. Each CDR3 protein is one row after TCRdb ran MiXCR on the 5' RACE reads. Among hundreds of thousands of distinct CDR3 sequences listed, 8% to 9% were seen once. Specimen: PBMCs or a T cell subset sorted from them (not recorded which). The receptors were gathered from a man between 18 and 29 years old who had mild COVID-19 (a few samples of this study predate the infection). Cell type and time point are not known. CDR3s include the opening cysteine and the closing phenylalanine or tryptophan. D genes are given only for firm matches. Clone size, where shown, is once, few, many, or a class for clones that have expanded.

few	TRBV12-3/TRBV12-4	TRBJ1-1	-	TGTGCCAGCAGTTTGGGACCCGGGGCTTTCTTT	CASSLGPGAFF
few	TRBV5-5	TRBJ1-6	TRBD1	TGTGCCAGCAGCTTGAGGGACAGGCGTTATGGGAGATATTCACCCCTCCACTTT	CASSLRDRRYGRYSPLHF
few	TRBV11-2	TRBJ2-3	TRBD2	TGTGCCAGCAGCCTGAGGACTAGCGGGGGGTTGACAGATACGCAGTATTTT	CASSLRTSGGLTDTQYF
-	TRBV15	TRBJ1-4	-	TGTGCCACCAGCCTAGGACGAGAAAAACTGTTTTTT	CATSLGREKLFF
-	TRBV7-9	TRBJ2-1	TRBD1	TGTGCCTCCAGACAGGGAAGATACAATGAGCAGTTCTTC	CASRQGRYNEQFF
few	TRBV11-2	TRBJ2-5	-	TGTGCCAGCAGCTTACTCGGGTCTACACAAGAGACCCAGTACTTC	CASSLLGSTQETQYF
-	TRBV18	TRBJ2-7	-	TGTGCCAGCTCACCTCCGGGGAACAACGAGCAGTACTTC	CASSPPGNNEQYF
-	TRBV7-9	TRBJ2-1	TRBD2	TGTGCCAGCAGCCCCGGCGGGGGGCAAGGTTTGTCCTACAATGAGCAGTTCTTC	CASSPGGGQGLSYNEQFF
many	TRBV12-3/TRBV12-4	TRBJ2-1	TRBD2	TGTGCCAGCAGTTTGAGGCTAGCGGGCGTCAATGAGCAGTTCTTC	CASSLRLAGVNEQFF
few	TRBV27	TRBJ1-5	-	TGTGCGAGGAACGCCGCGGCCCAGCATTTT	CARNAAAQHF
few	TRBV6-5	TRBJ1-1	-	TGTGCCAGCAGTTATACAGGGCACACTGAAGCTTTCTTT	CASSYTGHTEAFF
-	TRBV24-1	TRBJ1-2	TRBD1	TGTGCCACCAGTGAAACAGGGGGCATTGGCTACACCTTC	CATSETGGIGYTF
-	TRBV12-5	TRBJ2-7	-	TGTGCTAGTGGTTTGCTCTACGAGCAGTACTTC	CASGLLYEQYF
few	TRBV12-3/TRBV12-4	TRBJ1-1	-	TGTGCCAGCAGTCACAGGGAGGCGGCGGTCTTGACTTTCTTT	CASSHREAAVLTFF
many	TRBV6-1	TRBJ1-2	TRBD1	TGTGCCAGCAGTGACCCGGGACAGGGGACCTATGGCTACACCTTC	CASSDPGQGTYGYTF
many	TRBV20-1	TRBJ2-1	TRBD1	TGCAGTGCTAGAGACCGGGACAGGGCCTACAATGAGCAGTTCTTC	CSARDRDRAYNEQFF
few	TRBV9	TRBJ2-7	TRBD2	TGTGCCAGCAGCAAGACTAGCGGGGGATCCGAGCAGTACTTC	CASSKTSGGSEQYF
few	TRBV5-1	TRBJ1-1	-	TGCGCCAGCAGCCCCCCAGGGAGTGGCACTGAAGCTTTCTTT	CASSPPGSGTEAFF
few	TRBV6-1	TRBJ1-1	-	TGTGCCAGCAATTGGGCGGTTGAAGCTTTCTTT	CASNWAVEAFF
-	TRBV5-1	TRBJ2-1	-	TGCGCCAGCAGCTTGGGTCTTTCGATCAGATACAATGAGCAGTTCTTC	CASSLGLSIRYNEQFF
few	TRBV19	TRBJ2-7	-	TGTGCCAGCGCAACAGGGAGTTTATACGAGCAGTACTTC	CASATGSLYEQYF
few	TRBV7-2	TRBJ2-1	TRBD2	TGTGCCAGCAGCTTAGGGGGGACTAGTAACCATGAGCAGTTCTTC	CASSLGGTSNHEQFF
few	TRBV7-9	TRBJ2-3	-	TGTGCCAGCAGCGTACGGGGACTCATCACAGATACGCAGTATTTT	CASSVRGLITDTQYF
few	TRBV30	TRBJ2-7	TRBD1	TGTGCCTGGAGTGTAGGGACAGGCGAGCAGTACTTC	CAWSVGTGEQYF
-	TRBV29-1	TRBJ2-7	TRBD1	TGCAGCGTTGGACAGGGCAGATCGGTTTTAGGCGAGCAGTACTTC	CSVGQGRSVLGEQYF
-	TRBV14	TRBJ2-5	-	TGTGCCAGCAGCCATGAAGGTGAAGAGACCCAGTACTTC	CASSHEGEETQYF
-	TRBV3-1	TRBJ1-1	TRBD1	TGTGCCAGCAGCTATCCAGACAGGGAGACTGAAGCTTTCTTT	CASSYPDRETEAFF
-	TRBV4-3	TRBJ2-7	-	TGCGCCAGCAGCCACCGGGCCCAGGGACCCTACGAGCAGTACTTC	CASSHRAQGPYEQYF
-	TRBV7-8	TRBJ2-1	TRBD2	TGTGCCAGCAGCTTAAACCGACTAGCGGGGGGTTACAATGAGCAGTTCTTC	CASSLNRLAGGYNEQFF
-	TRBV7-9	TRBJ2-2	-	TGTGCCAGCAATTTGGGGGCCCCGAACACCGGGGAGCTGTTTTTT	CASNLGAPNTGELFF
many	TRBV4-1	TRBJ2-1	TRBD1	TGCGCCAGCAGCCAAGAGAGGGGACAGAACTACAATGAGCAGTTCTTC	CASSQERGQNYNEQFF
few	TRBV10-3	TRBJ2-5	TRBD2	TGTGCCATCAGTGAGTCGAGAGTCGTGGGACTAGCGGCGCTTCAAGAGACCCAGTACTTC	CAISESRVVGLAALQETQYF
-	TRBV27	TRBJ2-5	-	TGTGCCAGCAGTTTCGGATGGGGGGGGCCAGAGACCCAGTACTTC	CASSFGWGGPETQYF
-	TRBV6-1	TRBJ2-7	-	TGTGCCAGCAGTGGCCCACGTCGGGGACCGAGCTCCTACGAGCAGTACTTC	CASSGPRRGPSSYEQYF
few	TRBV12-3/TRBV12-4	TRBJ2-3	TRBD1	TGTGCCAGCACCGACAGGGGGCGCGGGGATACGCAGTATTTT	CASTDRGRGDTQYF
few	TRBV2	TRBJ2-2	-	TGTGCCAGCAGTGAAGCCGACGGATTAGGCACCGGGGAGCTGTTTTTT	CASSEADGLGTGELFF
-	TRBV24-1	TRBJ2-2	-	TGTGCCACCAGTGATATTGCAGGCCACACCGGGGAGCTGTTTTTT	CATSDIAGHTGELFF
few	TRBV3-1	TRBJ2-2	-	TGTGCCAGCAGCCCTTGGACCGCCGCGAACACCGGGGAGCTGTTTTTT	CASSPWTAANTGELFF
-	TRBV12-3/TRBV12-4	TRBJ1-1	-	TGTGCCAGCAGCTCCCCTGGGGGACCTGAAGCTTTCTTT	CASSSPGGPEAFF
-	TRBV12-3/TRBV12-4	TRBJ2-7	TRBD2	TGTGCCAGCAGTTTCCCGGGACTAGCACCCACGGAGCAGTACTTC	CASSFPGLAPTEQYF
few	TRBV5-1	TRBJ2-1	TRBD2	TGCGCCAGCAGCTTTCTAGCGGGGGCCTTCAGCTCCTACAATGAGCAGTTCTTC	CASSFLAGAFSSYNEQFF
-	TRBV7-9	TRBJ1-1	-	TGTGCCAGCAGCCCCTTCGGTTTTACAGGCTACACTGAAGCTTTCTTT	CASSPFGFTGYTEAFF
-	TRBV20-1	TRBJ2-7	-	TGCAGTGCTAGTGAGGGGCTGAAAACCTACGAGCAGTACTTC	CSASEGLKTYEQYF
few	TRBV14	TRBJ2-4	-	TGTGCCAGCAGCCACCAGGGAAGGGGGGCCAAAAACATTCAGTACTTC	CASSHQGRGAKNIQYF
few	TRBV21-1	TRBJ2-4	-	TGTGCCAGCAGCATGGTCCGGATGGGTCTAGCCAAAAACATTCAGTACTTC	CASSMVRMGLAKNIQYF
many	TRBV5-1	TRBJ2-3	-	TGCGCCAGCAGCTTGCGTTTCGCAGATACGCAGTATTTT	CASSLRFADTQYF
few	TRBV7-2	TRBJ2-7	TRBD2	TGTGCCAGCAGCGCTCGGAGACTTGAAGCGGGAAGCTCCTACGAGCAGTACTTC	CASSARRLEAGSSYEQYF
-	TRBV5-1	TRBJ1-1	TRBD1	TGCGCCAGCAGCTTGGACAGGGGTGGAGGTGTTCCTGAAGCTTTCTTT	CASSLDRGGGVPEAFF
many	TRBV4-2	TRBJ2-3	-	TGTGCCAGCAGCCAAAAGGCTAATGAAGATACGCAGTATTTT	CASSQKANEDTQYF
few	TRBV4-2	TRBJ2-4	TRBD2	TGTGCCAGCAGCCAAGATACCCACGGGGGGGGAGACATTCAGTACTTC	CASSQDTHGGGDIQYF
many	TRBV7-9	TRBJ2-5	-	TGTGCCAGCAGCTTCGGCGGGACCCAGTACTTC	CASSFGGTQYF
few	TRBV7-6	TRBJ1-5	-	TGTGCCAGCAGCTTAAAGGGCAGCTGGGCAAATCAGCCCCAGCATTTT	CASSLKGSWANQPQHF
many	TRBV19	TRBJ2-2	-	TGTGCCAGTAGTGGGGTAGGGGGCACCGGGGAGCTGTTTTTT	CASSGVGGTGELFF
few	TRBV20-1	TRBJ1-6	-	TGCAGTGCTAGAGAACCAGGGAGGAATTCACCCCTCCACTTT	CSAREPGRNSPLHF